A selection of T cell receptor beta chains follows, all from one sample in a study of blood T cell repertoires in COVID-19. Measured with immunoSEQ multiplex PCR; TCRdb has only the in-frame clones, and not every one. The sample contains about 86,000 clones, around 85% of which appear only once. Sequenced sample: peripheral blood. The receptors shown here come from a man in his 70s with acute or convalescent COVID-19. The CDR3 runs from the conserved cysteine through the conserved F or W. The order of the fields is V gene, D gene, clone size, CDR3 protein. The D gene is left open where the match is weak. Not every row has a clone size; where given, it reads once, few, many or a size class.

>TRBV14|.|.
CASSQARNGYTF
>TRBV4-1|TRBD1|.
CASSQGWTGANEKLFF
>TRBV3-1/TRBV3-2|.|.
CASSLRVHAGELFF
>TRBV10-3|TRBD1|.
CAIRTGQGDSPLHF
>TRBV7-2|.|.
CASSLNFGDEQFF
>TRBV6-4|.|.
CASREGHLGTDTQYF
>TRBV2|.|.
CASRREDGNSPLHF
>TRBV6-1|.|.
CASSEGPLRGNTIYF
>TRBV10-3|.|once
CAISESQGAQPQHF
>TRBV20-1|.|.
CSASLGGGNTIYF
>TRBV18|TRBD2|.
CASSPPGLAGSGTGELFF
>TRBV14|TRBD1|.
CASSQDLTGGAGANVLTF
>TRBV5-6|TRBD1|.
CASSLLGGDGYTF
>TRBV6-6|.|once
CASSYEDQETQYF
>TRBV24-1|TRBD1|few
CATPMRTGGHEQYF
>TRBV2|TRBD2|.
CASRGNGGTQETQYF
>TRBV4-2|.|.
CASSPGRGSVTEAFF
>TRBV4-1|TRBD1|.
CASSQEGTGGWGNQPQHF
>TRBV12-3/TRBV12-4|TRBD1|.
CASSLGDSSPLHF
>TRBV27|TRBD2|.
CASRPSGASGGKRPQYF
>TRBV5-1|.|few
CASSLAGGTGVNEQFF
>TRBV29-1|TRBD2|.
CSVERGSSYNEQFF
>TRBV7-6|.|few
CASSPALGRGTPGTQYF
>TRBV5-1|.|.
CASSLGRAGYTF
>TRBV7-9|.|.
CASRPGDQETQYF
>TRBV5-1|TRBD1|once
CASSLSLRDRGTEAFF
>TRBV6-5|.|.
CASSYSGQGIYEQYF
>TRBV29-1|.|few
CSVGDSPNTEAFF
>TRBV6-1|.|.
CASSEVVGSGEQFF
>TRBV21-1|.|.
CASSKVQGSSYEQYF
>TRBV2|.|few
CASRIKQVNTGELFF
>TRBV10-3|.|.
CATTGFLDSYEQYF
>TRBV6-4|.|few
CASSDTGGVTDTQYF
>TRBV19|.|.
CASSTDSFYGYTF
>TRBV5-1|.|.
CASSLGASNEGASPLHF
>TRBV6-5|.|once
CASREGVSNQPQHF
>TRBV11-1|TRBD2|.
CASSRGGHGETQYF
>TRBV19|.|.
CASSRSGRGQPQHF
>TRBV5-4|.|.
CASSAGLANEKLFF
>TRBV11-1|.|.
CASSSTGLADTQYF
>TRBV3-1/TRBV3-2|TRBD2|few
CASSQGGLVSDTQYF
>TRBV2|.|.
CASMETGINTDTQYF
>TRBV6-5|TRBD1|.
CASSLGGRNNEQFF
>TRBV11-2|TRBD2|.
CASSSTTSGNTGELFF
>TRBV5-6|.|.
CASSWWAGSTSGNTIYF
>TRBV7-9|.|.
CASTDTVSVLTF
>TRBV5-5|.|.
CASSLGHGNQPQHF
>TRBV27|TRBD1|few
CASSVTGHNYGYTF
>TRBV2|TRBD2|.
CASRGLADTGELFF
>TRBV27|TRBD2|.
CASSPSGVSTDTQYF
>TRBV11-2|TRBD1|.
CASSLVSQGFYEQYF
>TRBV7-3|.|.
CASSLTTGNTEAFF
>TRBV2|TRBD1|.
CASRRDRFNEKLFF
>TRBV3-1/TRBV3-2|.|medium-sized
CASSPREGKLFF
>TRBV18|TRBD1|.
CASSPGIRQGEETQYF
>TRBV9|.|.
CASSQRQEAGTGELFF
>TRBV9|TRBD2|.
CASSVGLAEETQYF
>TRBV5-1|.|.
CASSLSALPNTEAFF
>TRBV28|TRBD2|.
CASRGAGGQETQYF